This TCR beta chain was sequenced during a study of beta chain features in type 1 diabetes. Study background: The number of sorted cells examined across all samples was around 110 million.

Comments on this clone: Its target is unknown.

Per germline, CDR1 MGHDK and CDR2 SYGVNS. Trimming shortened V by 5 bases and J by 11 bases, and 12 bases separated the two germline ends. This CDR3 comprises 12 residues. Sorting based on CD45RO/CCR7/CD25/CD127/CD95/CD27 separated CD4+ naive, central memory, regulatory and stem cell-like memory cells. Study results and caveats: Shorter TCRB CDR3s, moderately but significantly so, were found in Type 1 diabetes patients in all four CD4+ subsets.

Reverse transcribing all isolated RNA meant expressed TCRB transcripts were sequenced. Only in-frame clones appear in the TCRdb table, and some are missing; sequencing was by immunoSEQ multiplex PCR. This sample carries some 240,000 clones, roughly 16% of them seen once, and the ten largest clones take about 0.092%. The clonotype comes from a man aged 25-45 years with type 1 diabetes. The genes are TRBV25-1 and TRBJ1-4; tentative D call: TRBD1 (6 bases). The sequencing sample was made of naive CD4+ T cells from blood. The CDR3 loop reads CASSYREGKLFF. The CDR3 nucleotides are TGTGCCAGCAGTTACAGGGAAGGGAAACTGTTTTTT. Looking up the rest from reference TRBV25-1 and TRBJ1-4 gives the full variable domain: EADIYQTPRYLVIGTGKKITLECSQTMGHDKMYWYQQDPGMELHLIHYSYGVNSTEKGDLSSESTVSRIRTEHFPLTLESARPSHTSQYLCASSYREGKLFFGSGTQLSVL.